This entry features one T cell receptor (beta chain) sequence. Seattle enrolled patients during active infection and tracked them longitudinally. The CDR3 consists of 16 residues. Trimming removed 5 bases from V and 0 bases from J; junction bases left unmatched: 7. In germline, CDR1 is SGHNT, CDR2 YENEEA. These data are taken from a study of blood T cell repertoires in COVID-19. In the study overall: COVID-19 samples collected from the United States, Italy and Spain covered acute and convalescent phases. Sources were T cells, B-cell-depleted T cells, or PBMCs; the material itself was cDNA or gDNA.

Using immunoSEQ multiplex PCR, the repertoire was profiled, and TCRdb retains in-frame clones only, with some absent. The sample includes about 480,000 clones, roughly 89% of them seen just once. The source of this sequence is a man between 18 and 29 years old with COVID-19, enrolled during active disease. The sequenced sample was peripheral blood. The chain joins TRBV11-3 to TRBJ2-5, with 9 bases fitting TRBD2. The CDR3 DNA is TGTGCCAGCAGCCGTGCGACTAGCGGAAACCAAGAGACCCAGTACTTC. Protein: CASSRATSGNQETQYF.